This T cell receptor (beta chain) was profiled in a study of graft-versus-host responses after intestinal transplantation. Turning to the study itself: Multivisceral, liver-intestinal, or isolated intestinal grafts were transplanted into recipients. Once they had received anti-thymocyte globulin induction, all recipients took tacrolimus and steroids for three to four years.

As to this clone: The target antigen is unknown.

The study's findings and limits: Some GvH clones appeared in ileal mucosa or blood before recipient bone marrow.

The assay was immunoSEQ multiplex PCR, and TCRdb's table has in-frame clones only and misses some. The table has 95,000 to 150,000 clones, 85% to 95% seen once. Germline V gives CDR1 GTSNPN, CDR2 SVGIG (reference sequence). This CDR3 comprises 12 residues. Trimming took 0 bases from V and 3 from J, leaving 5 bases between them. The chain links TRBV30 to TRBJ1-1; D gene uncertain. The specimen comprised unstimulated CD8+ T cells sorted from spleen or lymph node cells, sampled before intestinal transplant. The sequence came from a human donor who received an intestinal transplant. In DNA, the CDR3 is TGTGCCTGGAGTGTATCCGACACTGAAGCTTTCTTT. It encodes CAWSVSDTEAFF.